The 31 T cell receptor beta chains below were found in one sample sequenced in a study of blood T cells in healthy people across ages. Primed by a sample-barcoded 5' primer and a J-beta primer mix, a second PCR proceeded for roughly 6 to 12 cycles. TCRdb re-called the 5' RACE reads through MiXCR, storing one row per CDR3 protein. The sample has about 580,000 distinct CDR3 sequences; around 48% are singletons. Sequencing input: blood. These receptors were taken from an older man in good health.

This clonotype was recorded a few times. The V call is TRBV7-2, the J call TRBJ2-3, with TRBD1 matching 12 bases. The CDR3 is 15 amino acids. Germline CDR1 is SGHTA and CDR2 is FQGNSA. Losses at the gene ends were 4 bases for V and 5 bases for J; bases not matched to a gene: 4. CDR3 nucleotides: TGTGCCAGCAGCTCGGGACAGGGGGCGGTAGATACGCAGTATTTT. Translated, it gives CASSSGQGAVDTQYF.

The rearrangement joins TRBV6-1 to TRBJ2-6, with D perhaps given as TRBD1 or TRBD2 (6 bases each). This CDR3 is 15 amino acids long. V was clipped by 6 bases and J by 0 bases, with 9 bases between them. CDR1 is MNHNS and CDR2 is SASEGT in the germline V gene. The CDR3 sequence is CASRGGSSGANVLTF. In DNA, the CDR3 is TGTGCCAGCAGGGGGGGCAGCTCTGGGGCCAACGTCCTGACTTTC.

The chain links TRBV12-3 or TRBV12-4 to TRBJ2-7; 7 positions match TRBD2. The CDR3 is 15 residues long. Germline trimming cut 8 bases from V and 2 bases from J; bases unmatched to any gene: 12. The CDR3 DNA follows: TGTGCCAGCTCTTGGGAGGGACTACCAACCTACGAGCAGTACTTC. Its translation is CASSWEGLPTYEQYF.

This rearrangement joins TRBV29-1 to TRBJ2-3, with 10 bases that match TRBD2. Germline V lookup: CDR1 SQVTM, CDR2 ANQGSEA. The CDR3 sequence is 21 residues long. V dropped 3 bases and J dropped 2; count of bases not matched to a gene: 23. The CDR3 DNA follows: TGCAGCGTTGAGCGCCCCTTACTAGCGGGATCGGGGGGGAGGAACACAGATACGCAGTATTTT. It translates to CSVERPLLAGSGGRNTDTQYF.

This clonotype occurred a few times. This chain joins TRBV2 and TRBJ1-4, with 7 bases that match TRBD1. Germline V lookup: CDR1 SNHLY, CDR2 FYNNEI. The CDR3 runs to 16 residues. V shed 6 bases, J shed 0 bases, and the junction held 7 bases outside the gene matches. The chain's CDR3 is CASRATTGTTNEKLFF. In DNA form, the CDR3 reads TGTGCCAGCAGAGCAACGACAGGGACAACTAATGAAAAACTGTTTTTT.

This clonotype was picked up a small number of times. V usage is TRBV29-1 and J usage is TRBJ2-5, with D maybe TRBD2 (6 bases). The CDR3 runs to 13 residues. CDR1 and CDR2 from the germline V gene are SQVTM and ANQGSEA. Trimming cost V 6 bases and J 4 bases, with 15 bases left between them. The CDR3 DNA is TGCAGCGTGGGAGGACACAGAGGAGAGACCCAGTACTTC. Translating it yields CSVGGHRGETQYF.

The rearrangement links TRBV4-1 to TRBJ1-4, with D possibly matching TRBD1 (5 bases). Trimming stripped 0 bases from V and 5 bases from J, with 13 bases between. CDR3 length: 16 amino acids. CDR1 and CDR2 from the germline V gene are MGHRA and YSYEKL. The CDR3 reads CASSQDGAGLNEKLFF. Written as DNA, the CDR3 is TGCGCCAGCAGCCAAGATGGGGCAGGGTTAAATGAAAAACTGTTTTTT.

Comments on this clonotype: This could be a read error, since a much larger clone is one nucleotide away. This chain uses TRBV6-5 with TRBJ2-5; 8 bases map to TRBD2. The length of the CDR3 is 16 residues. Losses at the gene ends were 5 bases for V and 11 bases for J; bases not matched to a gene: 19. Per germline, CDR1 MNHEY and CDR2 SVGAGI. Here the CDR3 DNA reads TGTGCCAGCAGTCCTCTTACTAGCGGAGCATACAATGAGCAGTACTTC. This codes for CASSPLTSGAYNEQYF.

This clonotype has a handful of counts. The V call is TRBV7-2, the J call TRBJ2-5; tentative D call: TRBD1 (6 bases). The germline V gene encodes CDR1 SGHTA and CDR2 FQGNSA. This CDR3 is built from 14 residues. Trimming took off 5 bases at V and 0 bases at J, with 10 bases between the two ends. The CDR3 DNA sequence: TGTGCCAGCAGCATACAGGGAAACCAAGAGACCCAGTACTTC. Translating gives CASSIQGNQETQYF.

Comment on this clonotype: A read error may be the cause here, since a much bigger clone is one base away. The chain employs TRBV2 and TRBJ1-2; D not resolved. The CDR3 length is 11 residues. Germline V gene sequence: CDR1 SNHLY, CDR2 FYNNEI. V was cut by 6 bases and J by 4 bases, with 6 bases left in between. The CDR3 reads CASRQIYGYTF. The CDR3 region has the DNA TGTGCCAGCAGGCAGATCTATGGCTACACCTTC.

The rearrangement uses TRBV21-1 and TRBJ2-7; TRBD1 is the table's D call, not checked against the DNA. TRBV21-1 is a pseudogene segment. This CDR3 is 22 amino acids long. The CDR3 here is CASSKVQVACPGTEIGDYEQYF. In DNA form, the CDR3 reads TGTGCCAGCAGCAAAGTCCAAGTCGCTTGTCCCGGGACAGAAATAGGGGACTACGAGCAGTACTTC.

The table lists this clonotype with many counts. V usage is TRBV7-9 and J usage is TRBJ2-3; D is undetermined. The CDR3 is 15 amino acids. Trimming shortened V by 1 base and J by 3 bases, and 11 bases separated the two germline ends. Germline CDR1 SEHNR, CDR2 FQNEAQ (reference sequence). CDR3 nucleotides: TGTGCCAGCAGCTTAGTTTTGTCCGGGACAGATACGCAGTATTTT. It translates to CASSLVLSGTDTQYF. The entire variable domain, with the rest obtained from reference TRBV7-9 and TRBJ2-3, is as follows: DTGVSQNPRHKITKRGQNVTFRCDPISEHNRLYWYRQTLGQGPEFLTYFQNEAQLEKSRLLSDRFSAERPKGSFSTLEIQRTEQGDSAMYLCASSLVLSGTDTQYFGPGTRLTVL.

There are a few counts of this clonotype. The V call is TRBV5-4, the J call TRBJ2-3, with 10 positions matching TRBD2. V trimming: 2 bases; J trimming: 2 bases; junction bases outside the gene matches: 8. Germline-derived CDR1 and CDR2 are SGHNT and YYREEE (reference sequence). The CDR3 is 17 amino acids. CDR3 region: CASSFGSSGSTTDTQYF. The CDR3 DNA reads TGTGCCAGCAGCTTTGGGTCTAGCGGGAGTACCACAGATACGCAGTATTTT.

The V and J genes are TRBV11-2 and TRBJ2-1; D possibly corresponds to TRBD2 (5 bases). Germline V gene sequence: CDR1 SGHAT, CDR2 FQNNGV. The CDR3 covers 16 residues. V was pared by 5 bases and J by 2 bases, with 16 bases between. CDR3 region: CASSLPGSTTYNEQFF. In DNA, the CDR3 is TGTGCCAGCAGCCTCCCTGGTTCGACTACCTACAATGAGCAGTTCTTC.

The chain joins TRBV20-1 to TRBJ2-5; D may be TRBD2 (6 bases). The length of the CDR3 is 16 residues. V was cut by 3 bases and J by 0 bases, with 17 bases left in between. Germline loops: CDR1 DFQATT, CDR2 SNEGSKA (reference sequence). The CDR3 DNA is TGCAGTGCTAGCCCCGTCGGGGGAGACTACCAAGAGACCCAGTACTTC. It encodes CSASPVGGDYQETQYF.

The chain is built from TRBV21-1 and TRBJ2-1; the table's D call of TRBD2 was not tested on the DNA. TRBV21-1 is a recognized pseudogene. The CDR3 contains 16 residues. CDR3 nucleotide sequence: TGTGCCAGCAGCAAAGAGGACCCTAGCTCCTACAATGAGCAGTTCTTC. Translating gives CASSKEDPSSYNEQFF.

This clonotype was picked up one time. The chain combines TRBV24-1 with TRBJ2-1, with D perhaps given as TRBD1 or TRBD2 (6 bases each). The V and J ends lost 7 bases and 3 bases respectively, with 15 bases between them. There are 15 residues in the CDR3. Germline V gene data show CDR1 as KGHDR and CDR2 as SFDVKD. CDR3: CATSQLGGGYNEQFF. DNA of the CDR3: TGTGCCACCAGCCAACTAGGAGGGGGCTACAATGAGCAGTTCTTC.

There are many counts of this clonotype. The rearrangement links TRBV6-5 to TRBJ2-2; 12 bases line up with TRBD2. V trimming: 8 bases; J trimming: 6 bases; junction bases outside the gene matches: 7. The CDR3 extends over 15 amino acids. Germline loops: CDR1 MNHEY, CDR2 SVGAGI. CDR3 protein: CASQRTSGKAGELFF. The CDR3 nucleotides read TGTGCCAGCCAAAGGACTAGCGGGAAGGCCGGGGAGCTGTTTTTT.

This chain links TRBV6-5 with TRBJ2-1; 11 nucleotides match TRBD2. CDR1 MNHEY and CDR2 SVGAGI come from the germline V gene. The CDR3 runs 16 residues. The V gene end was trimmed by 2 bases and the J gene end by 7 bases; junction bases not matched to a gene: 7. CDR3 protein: CASSYATSGGRNEQFF. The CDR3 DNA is TGTGCCAGCAGTTACGCAACTAGCGGGGGCCGAAATGAGCAGTTCTTC.

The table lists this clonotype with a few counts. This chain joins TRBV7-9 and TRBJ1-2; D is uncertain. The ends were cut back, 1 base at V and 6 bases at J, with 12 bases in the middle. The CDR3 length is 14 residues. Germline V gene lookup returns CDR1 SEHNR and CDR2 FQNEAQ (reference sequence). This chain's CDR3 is CASSLERAGHGYTF. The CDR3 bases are TGTGCCAGCAGCTTAGAGCGGGCAGGCCATGGCTACACCTTC. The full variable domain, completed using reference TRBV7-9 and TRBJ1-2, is DTGVSQNPRHKITKRGQNVTFRCDPISEHNRLYWYRQTLGQGPEFLTYFQNEAQLEKSRLLSDRFSAERPKGSFSTLEIQRTEQGDSAMYLCASSLERAGHGYTFGSGTRLTVV.

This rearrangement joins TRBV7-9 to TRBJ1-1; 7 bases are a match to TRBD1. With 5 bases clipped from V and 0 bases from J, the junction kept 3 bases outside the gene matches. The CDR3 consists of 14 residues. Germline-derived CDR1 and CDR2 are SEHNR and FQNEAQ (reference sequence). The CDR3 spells CASSPGQMNTEAFF. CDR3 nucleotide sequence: TGTGCCAGCAGCCCGGGACAGATGAACACTGAAGCTTTCTTT.

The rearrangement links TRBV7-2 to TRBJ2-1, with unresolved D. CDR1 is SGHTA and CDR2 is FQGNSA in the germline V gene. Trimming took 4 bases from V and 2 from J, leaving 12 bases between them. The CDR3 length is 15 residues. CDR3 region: CASSSRRTTYNEQFF. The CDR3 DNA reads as TGTGCCAGCAGCTCCAGACGAACCACCTACAATGAGCAGTTCTTC.

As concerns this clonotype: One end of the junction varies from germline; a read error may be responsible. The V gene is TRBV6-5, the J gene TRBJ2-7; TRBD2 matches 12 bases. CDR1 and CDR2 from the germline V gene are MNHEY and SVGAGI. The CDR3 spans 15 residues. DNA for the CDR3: TGTACCAGCAGTTCCCTAGCGGGAGGGCCCTACGAGCAGTACTTC. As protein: CTSSSLAGGPYEQYF.

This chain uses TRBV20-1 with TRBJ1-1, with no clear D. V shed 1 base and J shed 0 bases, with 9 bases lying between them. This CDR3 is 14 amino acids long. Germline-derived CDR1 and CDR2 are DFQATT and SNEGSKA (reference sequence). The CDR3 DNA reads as TGCAGTGCTAGAGCCGAGAGCATGAACACTGAAGCTTTCTTT. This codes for CSARAESMNTEAFF.

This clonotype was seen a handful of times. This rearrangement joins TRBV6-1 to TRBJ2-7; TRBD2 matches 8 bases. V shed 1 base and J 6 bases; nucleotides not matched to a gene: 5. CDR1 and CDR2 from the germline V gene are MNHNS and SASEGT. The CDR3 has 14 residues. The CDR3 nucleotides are TGTGCCAGCAGTGAAGTTGGCGGGAGGAGCGAGCAGTACTTC. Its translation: CASSEVGGRSEQYF.

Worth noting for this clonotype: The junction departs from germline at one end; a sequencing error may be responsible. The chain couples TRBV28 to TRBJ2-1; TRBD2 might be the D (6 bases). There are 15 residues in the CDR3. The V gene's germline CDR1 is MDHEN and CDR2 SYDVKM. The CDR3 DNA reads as TGTGCCAGCTGTTTCTTGCGGGGCGGGTTGAATGAGCAGTTCTTC. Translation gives CASCFLRGGLNEQFF. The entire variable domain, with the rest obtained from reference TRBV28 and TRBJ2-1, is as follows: DVKVTQSSRYLVKRTGEKVFLECVQDMDHENMFWYRQDPGLGLRLIYFSYDVKMKEKGDIPEGYSVSREKKERFSLILESASTNQTSMYLCASCFLRGGLNEQFFGPGTRLTVL.

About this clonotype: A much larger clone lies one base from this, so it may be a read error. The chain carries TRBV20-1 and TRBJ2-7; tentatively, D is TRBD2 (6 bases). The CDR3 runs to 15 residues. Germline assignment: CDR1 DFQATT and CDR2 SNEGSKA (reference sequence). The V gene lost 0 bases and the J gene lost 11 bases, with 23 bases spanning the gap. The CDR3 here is CSARDRDGGSSWEYF. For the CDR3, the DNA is TGCAGTGCTAGAGACCGGGACGGGGGTTCCTCCTGGGAGTACTTC.

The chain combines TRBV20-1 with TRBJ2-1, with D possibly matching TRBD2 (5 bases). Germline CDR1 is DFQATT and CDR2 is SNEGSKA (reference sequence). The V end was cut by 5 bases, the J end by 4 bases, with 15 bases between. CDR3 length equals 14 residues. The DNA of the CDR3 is TGCAGTGCTTCCCTTTCCCGGGGATACAATGAGCAGTTCTTC. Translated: CSASLSRGYNEQFF.

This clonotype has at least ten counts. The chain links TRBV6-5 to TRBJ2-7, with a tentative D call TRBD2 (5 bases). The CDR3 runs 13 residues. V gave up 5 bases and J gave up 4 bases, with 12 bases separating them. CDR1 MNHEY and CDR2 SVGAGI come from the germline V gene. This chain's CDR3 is CASSTLREYEQYF. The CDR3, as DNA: TGTGCCAGCAGTACCCTGAGGGAATACGAGCAGTACTTC.

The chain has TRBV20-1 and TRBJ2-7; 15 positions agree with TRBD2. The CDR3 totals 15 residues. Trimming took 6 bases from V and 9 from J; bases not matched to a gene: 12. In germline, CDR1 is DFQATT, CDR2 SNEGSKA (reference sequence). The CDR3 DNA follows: TGCAGTGCCCACGGGACTAGCGGGGGGAACGAGCGGCAGTACTTC. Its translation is CSAHGTSGGNERQYF.

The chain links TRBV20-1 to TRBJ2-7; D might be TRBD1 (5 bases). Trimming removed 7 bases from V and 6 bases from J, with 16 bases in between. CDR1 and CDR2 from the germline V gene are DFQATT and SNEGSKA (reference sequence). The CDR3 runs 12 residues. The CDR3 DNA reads TGCAGTGGTGGGGCTAATAACGCCGAGCAGTACTTC. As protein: CSGGANNAEQYF.